These 32 T cell receptor beta chains were all obtained from the same sample, sequenced in a study of OX40 agonist ivuxolimab in advanced cancers. TCRdb's table, derived via immunoSEQ multiplex PCR, lists solely in-frame clones and lacks some. The sample yields 12,000 or so clones, around 84% seen once. Material: CD4+ or CD8+ T cells sorted from blood, obtained in a trial of the OX40 agonist ivuxolimab. The receptor source for this set is an adult with an advanced solid tumor such as melanoma, head and neck, liver or kidney cancer.

This clone is labeled as large. CDR3 DNA sequence: TGTGCCAGCAGTTTGTTACAGGGAGAGACCCAGTACTTC. Residues: CASSLLQGETQYF. This chain links TRBV28 with TRBJ2-5; perhaps TRBD1 as D (6 bases). Germline V gives CDR1 MDHEN, CDR2 SYDVKM. V lost 3 bases, J lost 4 bases, and 9 bases lay in between. This CDR3 spans 13 amino acids.

CDR3 sequence (DNA): TGTGCCAGTAGTCTCCAGGACAGCAACGGAAACACCATATATTTT. Its translation: CASSLQDSNGNTIYF. This chain uses TRBV19 with TRBJ1-3, with a weak D call TRBD1 (6 bases). CDR3 length: 15 amino acids. CDR1 is LNHDA, CDR2 SQIVND, per germline (reference sequence). The V end was cut by 5 bases, the J end by 4 bases, with 15 bases between.

The rearrangement links TRBV7-3 to TRBJ2-5; possible D gene TRBD2, 7 bases. CDR1 is SGHTA, CDR2 FQGTGA, per germline. The ends were cut back, 5 bases at V and 4 bases at J, with 17 bases in the middle. The CDR3 is 15 residues long. CDR3: CASSVSAGGRETQYF. CDR3 DNA: TGTGCCAGCAGCGTCTCAGCCGGGGGGCGAGAGACCCAGTACTTC.

With regard to this clone: A read error likely explains this, since a far larger clone differs by one base. This chain joins TRBV13 and TRBJ2-2, with D uncertain. The length of the CDR3 is 12 residues. Germline CDR1 and CDR2: PRHDT and FYEKMQ (reference sequence). Trimming removed 5 bases from V and 6 bases from J, with 7 bases in between. CDR3 sequence reads: CASSPVAGELFF. Here the CDR3 DNA reads TGTGCCAGCAGCCCGGTCGCCGGGGAGCTGTTTTTT.

The genes are TRBV27 and TRBJ2-7, with no clear D. This CDR3 has 16 residues. V gave up 5 bases and J gave up 2 bases, with 19 bases separating them. Germline assignment: CDR1 MNHEY and CDR2 SMNVEV (reference sequence). For the CDR3, the DNA is TGTGCCAGCAGTACCGACATGGACGGGTCAGCCTACGAGCAGTACTTC. It specifies CASSTDMDGSAYEQYF.

This clone has only one observation. The gene calls are TRBV15 and TRBJ1-4; a weak D match, TRBD1 (6 bases). CDR1 is LNHNV and CDR2 is YYDKDF in the germline V gene (reference sequence). Trimming stripped 0 bases from V and 8 bases from J, with 10 bases between. The CDR3 is made up of 14 amino acids. CDR3 in DNA: TGTGCCACCAGCAGAGACAGGGGCGACGAAAAACTGTTTTTT. Encoded protein: CATSRDRGDEKLFF.

The gene calls are TRBV6-5 and TRBJ1-4; D perhaps matches TRBD1 (5 bases). From germline, CDR1 is MNHEY and CDR2 SVGAGI. Deletions cut 2 bases from V and 8 bases from J, with 12 bases between. This CDR3 is built from 14 residues. The CDR3 loop is CASSYGAAREKLFF. The CDR3 DNA follows: TGTGCCAGCAGTTACGGGGCCGCCAGGGAAAAACTGTTTTTT.

To note about this clone: This may come from a read error, since a much larger clone is one base off. The chain couples TRBV27 to TRBJ1-2; TRBD1 matches 9 bases. The CDR3 spans 15 residues. Germline V gene lookup returns CDR1 MNHEY and CDR2 SMNVEV (reference sequence). The CDR3 DNA reads as TGTGCCAGCAGTCGAGGGACAGGGAGTGGCTATGACTACACCTTC. Protein: CASSRGTGSGYDYTF.

The chain carries TRBV15 and TRBJ2-7; D is unresolved. The germline CDR1 and CDR2 sequences are LNHNV and YYDKDF (reference sequence). V was shortened by 1 base and J by 5 bases, with 6 bases between the two germline ends. CDR3 length: 12 residues. The CDR3, as DNA: TGTGCCACCAGCAGAGGAAAAGACGAGCAGTACTTC. Translating gives CATSRGKDEQYF.

The rearrangement links TRBV29-1 to TRBJ2-2; 11 positions agree with TRBD2. The CDR3 has 15 amino acids. Looked up from germline, CDR1 is SQVTM and CDR2 is ANQGSEA. Trimming cost V 3 bases and J 6 bases; bases outside gene matches: 6. The CDR3, as DNA: TGCAGCGTTGAGCCAACTAGCGGGAGACCCGGGGAGCTGTTTTTT. Its translation: CSVEPTSGRPGELFF.

This chain joins TRBV7-8 and TRBJ2-7; 10 positions agree with TRBD2. V shed 1 base and J 0 bases; nucleotides not matched to a gene: 9. This CDR3 region has 18 residues. The germline gives CDR1 SGHVS, CDR2 FQNEAQ. CDR3: CASSLGPLAGVSSYEQYF. CDR3 sequence (DNA): TGTGCCAGCAGCTTAGGCCCGCTAGCGGGAGTTAGCTCCTACGAGCAGTACTTC.

This chain connects TRBV11-2 to TRBJ2-1; D uncertain. Germline V gene sequence: CDR1 SGHAT, CDR2 FQNNGV. CDR3 length: 16 residues. Trimming took off 1 base at V and 0 bases at J, with 10 bases between the two ends. The DNA for the CDR3 is TGTGCCAGCAGCTTAGTGGCCACCATCTCCTACAATGAGCAGTTCTTC. It encodes CASSLVATISYNEQFF.

This chain joins TRBV13 and TRBJ2-1, with D possibly TRBD2 on 5 matching bases. The CDR3 covers 17 residues. Germline CDR1 reads PRHDT; CDR2 reads FYEKMQ (reference sequence). The V and J ends lost 0 bases and 8 bases respectively, with 20 bases between them. CDR3 loop: CASSLGRLEAIVDEQFF. In DNA, the CDR3 is TGTGCCAGCAGCTTAGGTCGTCTGGAGGCCATTGTGGATGAGCAGTTCTTC.

This clone was found once. The chain is built from TRBV19 and TRBJ1-3; no firm D call. The length of the CDR3 is 14 residues. Trimming pared 1 base from V and 1 base from J, leaving 5 bases between. The V gene's germline CDR1 is LNHDA and CDR2 SQIVND (reference sequence). The CDR3 spells CASSIGGSGNTIYF. In DNA form, the CDR3 reads TGTGCCAGTAGTATAGGAGGATCTGGAAACACCATATATTTT.

The rearrangement links TRBV4-3 to TRBJ2-2, with TRBD1 matching over 9 bases. Germline V gene data show CDR1 as LGHNA and CDR2 as YSLEER. The ends lost 3 bases at V and 2 bases at J; junction bases unmatched: 1. The CDR3 is made up of 15 amino acids. This CDR3 reads CASSQDRGNTGELFF. Here the CDR3 DNA reads TGCGCCAGCAGCCAGGACAGGGGAAACACCGGGGAGCTGTTTTTT.

The CDR3: CASSLDKEGTGGYEQYF. For the CDR3, the DNA is TGTGCCAGCAGCTTAGATAAGGAAGGGACGGGAGGGTACGAGCAGTACTTC. The rearrangement joins TRBV11-2 to TRBJ2-5, with TRBD2 matching over 8 bases. The DNA matches TRBJ2-7 better at its end, which makes the J call doubtful. The CDR3 runs to 17 residues. Per the germline V gene, CDR1 is SGHAT and CDR2 is FQNNGV.

The chain links TRBV6-5 to TRBJ1-1; D gene ambiguous. The length of the CDR3 is 13 residues. The V and J ends lost 5 bases and 6 bases respectively, with 13 bases between them. Per germline, CDR1 MNHEY and CDR2 SVGAGI. CDR3 protein: CASSPPRVPEAFF. The CDR3 DNA follows: TGTGCCAGCAGTCCCCCCCGAGTACCTGAAGCTTTCTTT.

The CDR3 loop is CASSQDRGAYNEQFF. The CDR3, as DNA: TGCGCCAGCAGCCAAGATCGGGGGGCCTACAATGAGCAGTTCTTC. The chain is built from TRBV4-1 and TRBJ2-1; 7 bases are shared with TRBD2. The germline gives CDR1 MGHRA, CDR2 YSYEKL. J was trimmed by 2 bases and V by 0 bases; bases with no gene match: 1. The CDR3 has 15 residues.

The CDR3 DNA sequence: TGTGCCAGTAGTATAGGTGAGCGGCAGGACTTCTATGGCTACACCTTC. Encoded protein: CASSIGERQDFYGYTF. The chain joins TRBV19 to TRBJ1-2; no reliable D call. The CDR3 consists of 16 residues. Deletions cut 1 base from V and 4 bases from J, with 16 bases between. The V gene's germline CDR1 is LNHDA and CDR2 SQIVND (reference sequence).

The chain has TRBV10-1 and TRBJ2-1, with a possible D match to TRBD2 (5 bases). With 6 bases removed from V and 7 bases from J, the gap between germline ends came to 13 bases. The V gene's germline CDR1 is WNHNN and CDR2 SYGVQD (reference sequence). This CDR3 comprises 13 residues. The DNA for the CDR3 is TGCGCCAGCAGCCCTAGCCGGGAAAATGAGCAGTTCTTC. Translated, it gives CASSPSRENEQFF.

The V call is TRBV4-3, the J call TRBJ2-1, with D unclear. This CDR3 spans 14 amino acids. V dropped 0 bases and J dropped 2 bases, with 5 bases sitting between them. CDR1 is LGHNA and CDR2 is YSLEER in the germline V gene. The CDR3 protein is CASSQDFTYNEQFF. The CDR3 nucleotides read TGCGCCAGCAGCCAAGATTTCACCTACAATGAGCAGTTCTTC.

The chain carries TRBV27 and TRBJ2-7, with a possible D match to TRBD2 (6 bases). This CDR3 comprises 13 residues. V was clipped by 3 bases and J by 7 bases, with 13 bases between them. CDR1 MNHEY and CDR2 SMNVEV come from the germline V gene (reference sequence). In nucleotides, the CDR3 is TGTGCCAGCAGTTTTCTCCCCGCGGGGGAGCAGTACTTC. Translation gives CASSFLPAGEQYF.

CDR3 loop: CASSFPSTGGPSGNTIYF. The DNA for the CDR3 is TGTGCCAGCAGCTTCCCTTCGACAGGGGGTCCCTCTGGAAACACCATATATTTT. The chain uses TRBV9 and TRBJ1-3, with 9 nucleotides matching TRBD1. The CDR3 loop spans 18 amino acids. V trimming: 4 bases; J trimming: 0 bases; junction bases outside the gene matches: 11. In germline, CDR1 is SGDLS, CDR2 YYNGEE.

The genes are TRBV7-9 and TRBJ2-3; 7 nucleotides align to TRBD2. Germline CDR1 and CDR2: SEHNR and FQNEAQ (reference sequence). J was trimmed by 5 bases and V by 2 bases; bases with no gene match: 7. The CDR3 contains 15 residues. The CDR3 protein is CASSLLSVAGDTQYF. The CDR3 DNA is TGTGCCAGCAGCTTATTGTCGGTAGCGGGAGATACGCAGTATTTT.

CDR3 sequence reads: CASSVAGRAYEQYF. In DNA form, the CDR3 reads TGTGCCAGCAGTGTGGCAGGGCGTGCCTACGAGCAGTACTTC. V gene TRBV6-5 combines with J gene TRBJ2-7, with a weak D call TRBD1 (5 bases). Deletions cut 5 bases from V and 2 bases from J, with 13 bases between. The CDR3 has 14 amino acids. Per germline, CDR1 MNHEY and CDR2 SVGAGI.

This clone has just a few counts. The chain combines TRBV12-1 with TRBJ2-5; the listed D gene, TRBD2, was not tested against the DNA. TRBV12-1 is described as a pseudogene. There are 18 residues in the CDR3. The CDR3 here is CASSFGTGLAGVGETQYF. The CDR3, as DNA: TGTGCCAGCAGCTTTGGGACAGGACTAGCGGGAGTTGGAGAGACCCAGTACTTC.

This chain connects TRBV19 to TRBJ2-2; 10 bases map to TRBD1. CDR3 length: 14 amino acids. J gave up 6 bases and V 6 bases, and 4 bases lay outside the gene matches. Germline V gene data show CDR1 as LNHDA and CDR2 as SQIVND (reference sequence). The CDR3 loop reads CASSVGTGAGELFF. The CDR3 DNA sequence: TGTGCCAGTAGCGTCGGGACAGGGGCCGGGGAGCTGTTTTTT.

The table lists this clone with a count of one. V usage is TRBV29-1 and J usage is TRBJ2-1; 8 bases are a match to TRBD1. The CDR3 has 14 amino acids. From germline, CDR1 is SQVTM and CDR2 ANQGSEA. Trimming took 5 bases from V and 3 from J; bases not matched to a gene: 6. CDR3 in amino acids: CSVRGRGRYNEQFF. CDR3 coding DNA: TGCAGCGTTAGGGGCAGGGGGCGCTACAATGAGCAGTTCTTC.

This chain links TRBV27 with TRBJ1-1, with D hard to call. CDR1 is MNHEY, CDR2 SMNVEV, per germline (reference sequence). The CDR3 loop spans 15 amino acids. V gave up 1 base and J gave up 1 base, with 10 bases separating them. The chain's CDR3 is CASSLFNPGNTEAFF. CDR3 DNA sequence: TGTGCCAGCAGTTTATTTAATCCGGGGAACACTGAAGCTTTCTTT.

The chain has TRBV5-4 and TRBJ2-2, with D tentatively TRBD1 (7 bases). The CDR3 runs 14 residues. The germline gives CDR1 SGHNT, CDR2 YYREEE (reference sequence). Trimming left V 6 bases short and J 6 bases short, with 15 bases between. CDR3 coding DNA: TGTGCCAGCATATCAGGGGGGACGGCCGGGGAGCTGTTTTTT. Its protein product is CASISGGTAGELFF.

In nucleotides, the CDR3 is TGTGCCAGCAGTTACTCGAGGGTGCAGGGAGTATACGAGCAGTACTTC. This codes for CASSYSRVQGVYEQYF. This sequence joins TRBV6-5 and TRBJ2-7; TRBD1 or TRBD2 may be the D gene (5 bases each). V lost 0 bases and J 4 bases, leaving 16 bases between the germline ends. The length of the CDR3 is 16 residues. Germline V gene lookup returns CDR1 MNHEY and CDR2 SVGAGI.

This clone occurred a few times. The V and J genes are TRBV5-1 and TRBJ2-4; 10 nucleotides line up with TRBD1. Germline lookup yields CDR1 SGHRS and CDR2 YFSETQ. The CDR3 length is 15 residues. V gave up 5 bases and J gave up 0 bases; unmatched junction bases: 2. The CDR3 sequence is CASRGTGEAKNIQYF. CDR3 in DNA: TGCGCCAGCAGGGGGACAGGGGAAGCCAAAAACATTCAGTACTTC.